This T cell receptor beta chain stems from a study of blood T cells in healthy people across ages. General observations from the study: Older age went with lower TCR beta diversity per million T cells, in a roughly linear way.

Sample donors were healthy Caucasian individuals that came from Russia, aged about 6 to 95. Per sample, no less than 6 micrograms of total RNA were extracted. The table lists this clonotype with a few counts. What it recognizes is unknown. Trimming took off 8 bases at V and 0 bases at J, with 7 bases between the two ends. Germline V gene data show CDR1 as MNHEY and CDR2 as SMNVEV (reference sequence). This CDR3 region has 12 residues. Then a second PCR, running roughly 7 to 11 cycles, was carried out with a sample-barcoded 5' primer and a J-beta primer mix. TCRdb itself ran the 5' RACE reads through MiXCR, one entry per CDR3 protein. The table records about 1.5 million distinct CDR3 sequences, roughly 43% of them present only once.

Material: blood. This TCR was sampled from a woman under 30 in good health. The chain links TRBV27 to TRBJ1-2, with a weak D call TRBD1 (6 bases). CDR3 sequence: CASWTANYGYTF. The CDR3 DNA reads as TGTGCCAGCTGGACAGCTAACTATGGCTACACCTTC.